Following are 10 T cell receptor beta chains from one sample sequenced in a study of T cell responses to AZD1222 COVID-19 vaccine. Sequenced by immunoSEQ multiplex PCR; TCRdb stores in-frame clones only, minus some. This sample has 95,000 to 150,000 clones; about 91% occur once, and the top ten carry around 1.7%. The sample was peripheral blood, taken on day 0 of AZD1222 vaccination. The receptor set was obtained from an adult in good health.

The chain recombines TRBV24-1 with TRBJ2-1; TRBD1 might be the D (6 bases). Trimming removed 0 bases at V and 8 bases at J, with 10 bases between. Per the germline V gene, CDR1 is KGHDR and CDR2 is SFDVKD. This CDR3 region has 14 residues. The CDR3 coding sequence is TGTGCCACCAGTGATTTGAACAGGGTCTATGAGCAGTTCTTC. Its translation: CATSDLNRVYEQFF.

The CDR3 DNA follows: TGTGCCAGCAGCGCCACCGGGACAGGGACAGGGGATGAGCAGTTCTTC. It is translated as CASSATGTGTGDEQFF. The gene calls are TRBV7-2 and TRBJ2-1; 10 bases align to TRBD1. The CDR3 is 16 amino acids. Germline CDR1 SGHTA, CDR2 FQGNSA. Trimming took 5 bases from V and 8 from J; bases not matched to a gene: 12.

The chain has TRBV6-5 and TRBJ1-2; no definite D call. V was trimmed by 6 bases and J by 4 bases, leaving 18 bases between them. Germline values: CDR1 MNHEY, CDR2 SVGAGI. This CDR3 region has 15 residues. In DNA form, the CDR3 reads TGTGCCAGCAGCTCCGCCCCGGACGGCACCTATGGCTACACCTTC. The encoded protein is CASSSAPDGTYGYTF.

The chain recombines TRBV3-1 (or the pseudogene TRBV3-2) with TRBJ1-4; TRBD1 matches at 10 bases. Losses at the gene ends were 1 base for V and 8 bases for J; bases not matched to a gene: 4. The germline CDR1 and CDR2 sequences are LGHDT and YNNKEL (reference sequence). This CDR3 is built from 15 residues. The CDR3 region has the DNA TGTGCCAGCAGCCAAGGGGACAGGGGTTTCGAAAAACTGTTTTTT. It encodes CASSQGDRGFEKLFF.

This sequence joins TRBV6-1 and TRBJ1-5; D ambiguous. V was clipped by 3 bases and J by 5 bases, with 5 bases between them. CDR1 is MNHNS and CDR2 is SASEGT in the germline V gene. CDR3 size: 12 residues. This CDR3 reads CASSDIDQPQHF. The CDR3, as DNA: TGTGCCAGCAGTGACATTGATCAGCCCCAGCATTTT.

The chain is built from TRBV10-3 and TRBJ1-2; 7 bases line up with TRBD1. The V gene's germline CDR1 is ENHRY and CDR2 SYGVKD. Trimming cost V 6 bases and J 2 bases; bases outside gene matches: 6. The CDR3 covers 14 residues. The CDR3: CAISGTEKNYGYTF. CDR3 nucleotides: TGTGCCATCAGCGGGACAGAAAAAAACTATGGCTACACCTTC.

V and J are TRBV5-1 and TRBJ1-2; tentative D call: TRBD1 (6 bases). Trimming removed 0 bases from V and 3 bases from J, with 15 bases in between. Per the germline V gene, CDR1 is SGHRS and CDR2 is YFSETQ. This CDR3 contains 16 residues. DNA of the CDR3: TGCGCCAGCAGCTTGGCTCCTGGACAGCTCCACTATGGCTACACCTTC. This gives the protein CASSLAPGQLHYGYTF.

The genes are TRBV30 and TRBJ1-5; D unclear. The CDR3 length is 14 residues. Trimming left V 2 bases short and J 1 base short, with 9 bases between. In germline, CDR1 is GTSNPN, CDR2 SVGIG (reference sequence). The CDR3 reads CAWSLPTSNQPQHF. The CDR3 DNA reads as TGTGCCTGGAGTCTCCCCACCAGCAATCAGCCCCAGCATTTT.

In regard to this clone: The junction does not match germline at one end; this may be a read error. This sequence joins TRBV7-7 and TRBJ2-5; 10 nucleotides match TRBD1. Germline V gives CDR1 SSHAT, CDR2 FNYEAQ (reference sequence). CDR3 length: 16 residues. The CDR3 coding sequence is TGTGCTAGCAGCTTGTTATTTGACAGGGGGCAGGAGACCCAGTACTTC. Translating it yields CASSLLFDRGQETQYF.

V gene TRBV7-9 combines with J gene TRBJ2-1; 7 bases map to TRBD2. This CDR3 contains 12 residues. Germline CDR1 is SEHNR and CDR2 is FQNEAQ (reference sequence). V shed 7 bases and J 8 bases; nucleotides not matched to a gene: 5. The CDR3 loop is CASNPLADEQFF. CDR3 in DNA: TGTGCCAGCAACCCTCTAGCGGATGAGCAGTTCTTC.